This T cell receptor beta chain appears in the sequencing data of a study of T-cell reconstitution after alpha-beta-depleted transplantation in children. There are a few counts of this clonotype. This CDR3 region has 13 residues. The V and J ends lost 1 base and 5 bases, in that order; junction bases with no gene match: 3. Germline V gene sequence: CDR1 DFQATT, CDR2 SNEGSKA (reference sequence). Preparation of the TCRbeta library used unique molecular identifiers. TCRdb used MiXCR to reprocess the PCR reads, holding one entry per CDR3 protein. This repertoire shows 400,000 to 500,000 distinct CDR3 sequences, around 9.9% found once; its top ten account for roughly 5%.

The sequenced sample was PBMCs from the stem cell graft donor, obtained from the stem cell graft. The chain links TRBV20-1 to TRBJ2-7; TRBD2 agrees at 9 bases. The source of this sequence is a human donor who donated a stem cell graft to a child with acute myeloid leukemia. The CDR3 coding sequence is TGCAGTGCTAGAGGTAGCGGGAGCCACGAGCAGTACTTC. It is translated as CSARGSGSHEQYF.